This T cell receptor (beta chain) was recorded in a study of regulatory T cells in long-lasting Graves disease. Study-level results: With a few thousand shared public clonotypes, persistent patients exceeded new patients, who shared about a thousand.

The germline gives CDR1 LNHNV, CDR2 YYDKDF (reference sequence). Trimming took off 3 bases at V and 3 bases at J, with 20 bases between the two ends. This CDR3 has 17 amino acids. iRepertoire HTBI primers and Arm-PCR of CDR3 regions built TCR beta libraries. TCRdb used MiXCR to reprocess the multiplex PCR reads, holding one entry per CDR3 protein. This table holds under 300,000 distinct CDR3 sequences, approximately 20% found once. This clonotype turned up a few times. Its cognate antigen is unknown. Time point described: newly diagnosed GD, antithyroid drugs for less than 3 months. The TCR library was made from RNA that had been extracted from PBMCs in TRIzol. The same sample was also used in a study of T cells in Graves' hyperthyroidism and ophthalmopathy. That study reports: Ophthalmopathy onset followed model prediction by a median around 6.9 months.

This sample comprised peripheral blood mononuclear cells (PBMCs), obtained at new diagnosis, from a patient treated with antithyroid drugs. This receptor was taken from a woman younger than 45 with Graves disease. The rearrangement uses TRBV15 and TRBJ1-2; D might be TRBD1 (5 bases). In DNA, the CDR3 is TGTGCCACCAGCAGGGAGCCCGAAGGGGCTTTGGACTATGGCTACACCTTC. The encoded protein is CATSREPEGALDYGYTF. The full variable domain, in which reference TRBV15 and TRBJ1-2 provide the parts outside the CDR3, is DAMVIQNPRYQVTQFGKPVTLSCSQTLNHNVMYWYQQKSSQAPKLLFHYYDKDFNNEADTPDNFQSRRPNTSFCFLDIRSPGLGDTAMYLCATSREPEGALDYGYTFGSGTRLTVV.